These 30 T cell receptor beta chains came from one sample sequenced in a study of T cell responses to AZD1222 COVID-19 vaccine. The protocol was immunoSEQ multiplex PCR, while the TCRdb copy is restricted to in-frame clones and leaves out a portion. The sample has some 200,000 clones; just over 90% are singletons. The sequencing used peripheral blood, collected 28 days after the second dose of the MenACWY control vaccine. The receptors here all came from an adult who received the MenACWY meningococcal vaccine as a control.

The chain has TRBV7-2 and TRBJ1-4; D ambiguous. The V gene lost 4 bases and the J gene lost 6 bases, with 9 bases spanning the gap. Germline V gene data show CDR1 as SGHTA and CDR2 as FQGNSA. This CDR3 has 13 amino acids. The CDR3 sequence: CASSSQAHEKLFF. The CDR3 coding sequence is TGTGCCAGCAGCTCCCAGGCCCATGAAAAACTGTTTTTT.

CDR3 coding DNA: TGTGCCAGCAAGGCGGGGAACACCGGGGAGCTGTTTTTT. It yields the protein CASKAGNTGELFF. The chain carries TRBV9 and TRBJ2-2; possible D gene TRBD2, 5 bases. The CDR3 is 13 residues long. V gave up 6 bases and J gave up 1 base, with 7 bases separating them. The V gene's germline CDR1 is SGDLS and CDR2 YYNGEE.

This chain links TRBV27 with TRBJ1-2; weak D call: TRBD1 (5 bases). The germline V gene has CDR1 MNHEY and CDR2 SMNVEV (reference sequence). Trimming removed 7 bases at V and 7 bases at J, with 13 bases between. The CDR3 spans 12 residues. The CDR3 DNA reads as TGTGCCAGCATCTCCTCGGGGGGTGGCTACACCTTC. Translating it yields CASISSGGGYTF.

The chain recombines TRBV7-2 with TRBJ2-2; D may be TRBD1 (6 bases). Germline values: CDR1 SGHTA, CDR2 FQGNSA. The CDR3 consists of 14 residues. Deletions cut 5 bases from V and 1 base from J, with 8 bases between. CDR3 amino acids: CASSGQLNTGELFF. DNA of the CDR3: TGTGCCAGCAGCGGACAGCTGAACACCGGGGAGCTGTTTTTT.

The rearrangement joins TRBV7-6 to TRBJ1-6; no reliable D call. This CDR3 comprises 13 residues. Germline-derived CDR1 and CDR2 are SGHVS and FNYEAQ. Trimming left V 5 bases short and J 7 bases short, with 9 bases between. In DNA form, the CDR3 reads TGTGCCAGCAGCCCTCTGGGAAATTCACCCCTCCACTTT. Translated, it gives CASSPLGNSPLHF.

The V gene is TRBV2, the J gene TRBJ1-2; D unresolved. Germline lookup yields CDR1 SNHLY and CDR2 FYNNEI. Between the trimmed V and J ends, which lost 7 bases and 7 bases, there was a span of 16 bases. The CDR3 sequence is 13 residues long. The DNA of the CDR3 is TGTGCCAGCATTCTCGTTGAGGAGTTTGGCTACACCTTC. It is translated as CASILVEEFGYTF.

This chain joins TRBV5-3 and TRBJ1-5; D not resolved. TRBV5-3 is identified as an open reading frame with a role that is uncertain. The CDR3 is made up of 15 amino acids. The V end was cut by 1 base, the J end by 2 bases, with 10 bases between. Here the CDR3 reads CARSLLGCGNQPQHF. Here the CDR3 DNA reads TGTGCCAGAAGCTTGTTGGGATGTGGCAATCAGCCCCAGCATTTT.

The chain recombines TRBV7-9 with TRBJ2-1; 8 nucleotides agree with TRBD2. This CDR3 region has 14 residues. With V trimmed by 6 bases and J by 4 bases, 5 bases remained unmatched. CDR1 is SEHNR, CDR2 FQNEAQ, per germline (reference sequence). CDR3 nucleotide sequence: TGTGCCAGCAGGGGGGTAGCGGGATACAATGAGCAGTTCTTC. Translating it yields CASRGVAGYNEQFF.

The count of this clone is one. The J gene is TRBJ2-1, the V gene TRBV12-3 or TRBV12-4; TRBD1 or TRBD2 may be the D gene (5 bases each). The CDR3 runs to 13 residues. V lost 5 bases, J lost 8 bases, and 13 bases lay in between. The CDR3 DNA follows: TGTGCCAGCAGTCGAGGGGTTAGGGATGAGCAGTTCTTC. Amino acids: CASSRGVRDEQFF.

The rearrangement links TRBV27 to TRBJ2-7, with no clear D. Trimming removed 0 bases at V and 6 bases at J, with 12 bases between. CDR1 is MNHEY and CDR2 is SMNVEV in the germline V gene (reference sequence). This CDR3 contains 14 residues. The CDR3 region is CASSLSVGPLEQYF. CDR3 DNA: TGTGCCAGCAGTTTATCAGTTGGTCCGCTCGAGCAGTACTTC.

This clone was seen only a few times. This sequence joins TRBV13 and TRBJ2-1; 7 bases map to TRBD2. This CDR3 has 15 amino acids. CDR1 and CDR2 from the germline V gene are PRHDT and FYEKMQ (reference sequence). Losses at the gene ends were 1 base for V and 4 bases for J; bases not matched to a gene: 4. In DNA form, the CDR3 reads TGTGCCAGCAGCTTAGTGGCTAGCGGATACAATGAGCAGTTCTTC. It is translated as CASSLVASGYNEQFF.

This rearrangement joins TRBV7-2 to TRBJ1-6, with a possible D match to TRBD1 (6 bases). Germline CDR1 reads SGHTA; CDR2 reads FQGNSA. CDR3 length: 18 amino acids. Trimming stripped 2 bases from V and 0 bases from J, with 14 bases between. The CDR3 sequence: CASSLSTGRSSYNSPLHF. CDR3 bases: TGTGCCAGCAGCTTATCGACAGGCAGGAGCTCCTATAATTCACCCCTCCACTTT.

This CDR3 reads CASSPRQDPNYGYTF. The CDR3 nucleotides are TGTGCCAGCAGCCCCCGACAGGACCCGAACTATGGCTACACCTTC. This chain joins TRBV9 and TRBJ1-2; weak D call: TRBD1 (6 bases). Germline V CDR1 and CDR2: SGDLS, YYNGEE. The CDR3 contains 15 residues. The V end lost 4 bases, the J end lost 2 bases, and 15 bases lay between the germline ends.

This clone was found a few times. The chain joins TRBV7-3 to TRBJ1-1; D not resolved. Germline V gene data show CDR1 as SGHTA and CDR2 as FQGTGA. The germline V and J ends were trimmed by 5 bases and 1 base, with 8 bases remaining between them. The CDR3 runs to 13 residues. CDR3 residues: CASSPWGNTEAFF. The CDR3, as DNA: TGTGCCAGCAGCCCATGGGGGAACACTGAAGCTTTCTTT. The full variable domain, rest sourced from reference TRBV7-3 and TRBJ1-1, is GAGVSQTPSNKVTEKGKYVELRCDPISGHTALYWYRQSLGQGPEFLIYFQGTGAADDSGLPNDRFFAVRPEGSVSTLKIQRTERGDSAVYLCASSPWGNTEAFFGQGTRLTVV.

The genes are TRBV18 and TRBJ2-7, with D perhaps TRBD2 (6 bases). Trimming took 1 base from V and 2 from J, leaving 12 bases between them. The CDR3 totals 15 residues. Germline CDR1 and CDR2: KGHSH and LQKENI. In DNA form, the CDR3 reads TGTGCCAGCTCACCACTAGCGGACCTTACCTACGAGCAGTACTTC. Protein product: CASSPLADLTYEQYF.

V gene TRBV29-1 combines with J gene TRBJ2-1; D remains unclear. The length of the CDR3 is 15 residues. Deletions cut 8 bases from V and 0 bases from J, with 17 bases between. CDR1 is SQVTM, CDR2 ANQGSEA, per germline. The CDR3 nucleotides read TGCAGCTGCGTCGGCAGCCTGAGCTCCTACAATGAGCAGTTCTTC. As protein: CSCVGSLSSYNEQFF.

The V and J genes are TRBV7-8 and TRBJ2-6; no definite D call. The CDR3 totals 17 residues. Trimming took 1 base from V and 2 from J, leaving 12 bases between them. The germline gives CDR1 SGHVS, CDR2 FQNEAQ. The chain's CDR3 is CASSLGPNSPGANVLTF. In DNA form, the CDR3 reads TGTGCCAGCAGCTTAGGGCCTAACAGTCCTGGGGCCAACGTCCTGACTTTC.

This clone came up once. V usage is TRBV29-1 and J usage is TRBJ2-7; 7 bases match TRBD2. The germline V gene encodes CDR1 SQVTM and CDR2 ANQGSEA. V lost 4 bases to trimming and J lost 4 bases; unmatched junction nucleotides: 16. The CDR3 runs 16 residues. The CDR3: CSVGIGLGGISYEQYF. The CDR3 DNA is TGCAGCGTTGGCATCGGACTAGGTGGGATATCATACGAGCAGTACTTC.

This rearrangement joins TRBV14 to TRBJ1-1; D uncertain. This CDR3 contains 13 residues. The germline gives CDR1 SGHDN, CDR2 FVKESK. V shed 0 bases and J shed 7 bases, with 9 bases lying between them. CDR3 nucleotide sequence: TGTGCCAGCAGCCAAGATTGGGTCAGTGAAGCTTTCTTT. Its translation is CASSQDWVSEAFF.

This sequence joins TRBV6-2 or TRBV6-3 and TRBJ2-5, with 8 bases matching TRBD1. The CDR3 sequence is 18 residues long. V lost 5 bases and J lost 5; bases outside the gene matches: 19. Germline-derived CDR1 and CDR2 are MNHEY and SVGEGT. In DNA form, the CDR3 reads TGTGCCAGCAGTCTCTCACCCGGGACAGGTCCTCCGAGGGAGACCCAGTACTTC. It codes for CASSLSPGTGPPRETQYF.

The CDR3, as DNA: TGTGCCAGCAGTGGCCTAGCGGGAGGGCCCTACAATGAGCAGTTCTTC. Its protein product is CASSGLAGGPYNEQFF. The chain carries TRBV6-2 or TRBV6-3 and TRBJ2-1; 12 bases match TRBD2. The CDR3 spans 16 residues. CDR1 is MNHEY, CDR2 SVGEGT, per germline. Germline trimming cut 5 bases from V and 2 bases from J; bases unmatched to any gene: 4.

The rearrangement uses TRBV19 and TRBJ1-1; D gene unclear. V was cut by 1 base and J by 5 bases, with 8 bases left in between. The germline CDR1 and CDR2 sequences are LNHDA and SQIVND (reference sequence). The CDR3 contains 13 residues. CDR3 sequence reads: CASSIVWQTEAFF. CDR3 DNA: TGTGCCAGTAGTATAGTGTGGCAGACTGAAGCTTTCTTT. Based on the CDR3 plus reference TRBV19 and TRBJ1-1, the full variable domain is DGGITQSPKYLFRKEGQNVTLSCEQNLNHDAMYWYRQDPGQGLRLIYYSQIVNDFQKGDIAEGYSVSREKKESFPLTVTSAQKNPTAFYLCASSIVWQTEAFFGQGTRLTVV.

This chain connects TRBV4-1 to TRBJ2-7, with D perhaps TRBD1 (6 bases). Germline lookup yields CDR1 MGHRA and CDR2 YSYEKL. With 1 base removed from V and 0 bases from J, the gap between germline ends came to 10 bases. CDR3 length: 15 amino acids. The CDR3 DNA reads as TGCGCCAGCAGCCAAGCGGGACAAACCTCCTACGAGCAGTACTTC. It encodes CASSQAGQTSYEQYF.

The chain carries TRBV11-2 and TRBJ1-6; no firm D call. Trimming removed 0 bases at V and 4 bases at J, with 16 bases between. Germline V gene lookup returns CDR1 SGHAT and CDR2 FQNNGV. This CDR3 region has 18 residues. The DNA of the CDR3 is TGTGCCAGCAGCTTAGAGGTCAGGCCGGACCTTTATAATTCACCCCTCCACTTT. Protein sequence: CASSLEVRPDLYNSPLHF.

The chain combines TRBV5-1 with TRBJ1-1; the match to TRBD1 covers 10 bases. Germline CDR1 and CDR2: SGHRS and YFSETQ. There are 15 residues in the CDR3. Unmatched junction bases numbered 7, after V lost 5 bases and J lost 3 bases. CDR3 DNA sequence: TGCGCCAGCAGTGACCCGGGACAGGGGCACACTGAAGCTTTCTTT. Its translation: CASSDPGQGHTEAFF.

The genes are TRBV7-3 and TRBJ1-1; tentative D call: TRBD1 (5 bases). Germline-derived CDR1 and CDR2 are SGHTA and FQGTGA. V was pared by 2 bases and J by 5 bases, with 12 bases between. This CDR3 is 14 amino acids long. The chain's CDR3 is CASSLGGRGTEAFF. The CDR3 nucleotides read TGTGCCAGCAGCTTAGGGGGGAGAGGGACTGAAGCTTTCTTT. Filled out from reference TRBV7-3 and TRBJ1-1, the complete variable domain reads GAGVSQTPSNKVTEKGKYVELRCDPISGHTALYWYRQSLGQGPEFLIYFQGTGAADDSGLPNDRFFAVRPEGSVSTLKIQRTERGDSAVYLCASSLGGRGTEAFFGQGTRLTVV.

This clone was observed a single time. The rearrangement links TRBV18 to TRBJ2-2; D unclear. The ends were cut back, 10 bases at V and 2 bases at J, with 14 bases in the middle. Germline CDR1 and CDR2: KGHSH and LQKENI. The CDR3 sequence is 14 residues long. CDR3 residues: CATPPLTNTGELFF. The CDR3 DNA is TGTGCCACCCCCCCACTAACCAACACCGGGGAGCTGTTTTTT.

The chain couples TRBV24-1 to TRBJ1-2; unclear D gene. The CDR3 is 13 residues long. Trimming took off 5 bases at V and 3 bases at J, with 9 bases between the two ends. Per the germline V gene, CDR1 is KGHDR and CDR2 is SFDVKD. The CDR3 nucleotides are TGTGCCACCAGTGCGCCGGGGTACTATGGCTACACCTTC. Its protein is CATSAPGYYGYTF.

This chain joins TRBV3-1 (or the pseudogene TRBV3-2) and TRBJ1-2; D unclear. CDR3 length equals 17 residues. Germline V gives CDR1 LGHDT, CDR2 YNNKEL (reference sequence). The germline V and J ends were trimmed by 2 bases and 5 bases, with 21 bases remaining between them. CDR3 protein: CASSQSRAATSLYGYTF. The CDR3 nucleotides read TGTGCCAGCAGCCAATCGAGAGCGGCAACCAGTCTTTATGGCTACACCTTC.

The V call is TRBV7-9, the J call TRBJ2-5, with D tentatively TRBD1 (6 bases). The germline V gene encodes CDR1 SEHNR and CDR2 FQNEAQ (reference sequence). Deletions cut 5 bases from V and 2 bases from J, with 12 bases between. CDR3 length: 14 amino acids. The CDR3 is CASSPPQGQETQYF. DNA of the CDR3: TGTGCCAGCAGCCCACCACAGGGACAAGAGACCCAGTACTTC.